Listed below are T cell receptor beta chains from one sample, sequenced in a study of early T cells in non-severe SARS-CoV-2 infection. Via MiXCR, TCRdb re-called the 5' RACE reads, giving one row per CDR3 protein. The sample includes tens of thousands of distinct CDR3 sequences, 5.6% of them seen just once. The specimen sequenced was whole blood. Receptors originate from an adult who was a healthcare worker with PCR-confirmed SARS-CoV-2 infection or an uninfected control (not recorded which). The CDR3 runs from the conserved cysteine through the conserved F or W. A D gene is named only where the DNA matches it firmly. Rows may omit the clone size; those that give it use once, few, many or a size class.

j_call v_call d_call clone_size cdr3_aa cdr3_nt
TRBJ2-1 TRBV9 TRBD2 many CASSVWLAANNEQFF TGTGCCAGCAGCGTCTGGCTAGCGGCCAACAATGAGCAGTTCTTC
TRBJ1-1 TRBV7-9 NA many CAASLQGLTEAFF TGTGCCGCCTCCTTACAGGGCCTCACTGAAGCTTTCTTT
TRBJ2-7 TRBV20-1 NA many CSARDLAQGEHEQYF TGCAGTGCTAGAGATTTAGCACAGGGAGAACACGAGCAGTACTTC
TRBJ1-2 TRBV10-3 NA few CAISTNPDISLGGYTF TGTGCCATCAGTACTAACCCCGACATATCCTTGGGGGGCTACACCTTC
TRBJ2-1 TRBV12-3/TRBV12-4 NA many CASAYNEQFF TGTGCCAGCGCTTACAATGAGCAGTTCTTC
TRBJ2-1 TRBV6-2/TRBV6-3 NA many CASSYPSSGVSLPANYNEQFF TGTGCCAGCAGTTACCCCTCGTCCGGGGTATCTCTCCCAGCTAACTACAATGAGCAGTTCTTC
TRBJ2-7 TRBV12-5 NA few CASAPGNYEQYF TGTGCTAGTGCGCCAGGCAACTACGAGCAGTACTTC
TRBJ1-5 TRBV12-5 TRBD1 many CARPRGNVGMTGEANQPQHF TGTGCTAGGCCTAGGGGAAACGTAGGAATGACAGGGGAGGCCAATCAGCCCCAGCATTTT
TRBJ1-1 TRBV6-5 NA many CASSYTGNTEAFF TGTGCCAGCAGTTACACGGGGAACACTGAAGCTTTCTTT
TRBJ1-2 TRBV7-6 TRBD1 many CASSQYRGTDYGYTF TGTGCCAGCAGCCAATACAGGGGGACGGACTATGGCTACACCTTC
TRBJ2-7 TRBV6-2/TRBV6-3 TRBD2 NA CASSYSRGPGGYEQYF TGTGCCAGCAGTTACAGTCGGGGTCCGGGGGGATACGAGCAGTACTTC
TRBJ2-1 TRBV30 TRBD2 many CAWSAGTGTSGNNEQFF TGTGCCTGGAGTGCCGGTACCGGGACTAGCGGTAACAATGAGCAGTTCTTC
TRBJ1-3 TRBV6-1 NA many CASSHSGNTIYF TGTGCCAGCAGCCACTCTGGAAACACCATATATTTT
TRBJ2-2 TRBV29-1 NA few CSVDRGNTGELFF TGCAGCGTTGACAGGGGGAACACCGGGGAGCTGTTTTTT
TRBJ1-5 TRBV20-1 NA few CSAAPSVDQPQHF TGCAGTGCTGCCCCCTCGGTGGATCAGCCCCAGCATTTT
TRBJ2-3 TRBV6-6 NA NA CASSGLRGRTDTQYF TGTGCCAGCAGTGGGCTTAGGGGACGCACAGATACGCAGTATTTT
TRBJ2-7 TRBV29-1 NA many CSVAPGTDEQYF TGCAGCGTTGCTCCGGGGACCGACGAGCAGTACTTC
TRBJ2-4 TRBV14 TRBD1 few CASSRHMDRAQNIQYF TGTGCCAGCAGCCGTCATATGGACAGGGCCCAAAACATTCAGTACTTC
TRBJ2-5 TRBV7-2 NA many CASSINQETQYF TGTGCCAGCAGCATAAACCAAGAGACCCAGTACTTC
TRBJ2-3 TRBV6-5 TRBD1 many CASSRPGTAHPDTQYF TGTGCCAGCAGCCGTCCCGGGACAGCCCATCCGGATACGCAGTATTTT
TRBJ2-3 TRBV27 NA few CASSLWGSTDTQYF TGTGCCAGCAGTTTATGGGGAAGCACAGATACGCAGTATTTT
TRBJ1-2 TRBV3-1 TRBD1 many CASSVAGTGSRRGYTF TGTGCCAGCAGCGTAGCCGGGACAGGGAGCCGGAGGGGCTACACCTTC
TRBJ2-1 TRBV28 NA many CASSGYNEQFF TGTGCCAGCAGTGGTTATAATGAGCAGTTCTTC
TRBJ2-1 TRBV6-6 TRBD2 medium-sized CASSSALTSGRAFEQFF TGTGCCAGCAGTTCGGCCCTCACTAGCGGGAGGGCCTTTGAGCAGTTCTTC
TRBJ2-2 TRBV30 NA many CAWSVLMPGELFF TGTGCCTGGAGTGTACTAATGCCCGGGGAGCTGTTTTTT
TRBJ1-2 TRBV5-1 TRBD1 few CASSLQTGANYGYTF TGCGCCAGCAGCTTACAGACAGGGGCTAACTATGGCTACACCTTC
TRBJ2-1 TRBV24-1 NA many CATSDFDRHGRDEQFF TGTGCCACCAGTGATTTCGACAGGCACGGACGGGATGAGCAGTTCTTC
TRBJ1-1 TRBV2 NA many CASLIDRRSEAFF TGTGCCAGCCTCATCGACAGAAGAAGTGAAGCTTTCTTT
TRBJ1-1 TRBV7-9 NA NA CASGTTMNTEAFF TGTGCCAGCGGCACTACAATGAACACTGAAGCTTTCTTT
TRBJ2-3 TRBV6-1 NA many CASTRLGTSGPDTQYF TGTGCCAGCACCCGACTCGGAACTAGTGGGCCAGATACGCAGTATTTT
TRBJ2-7 TRBV27 NA few CASSPGKGGNEQYF TGTGCCAGCAGCCCTGGGAAGGGGGGAAACGAGCAGTACTTC
TRBJ1-6 TRBV6-1 NA few CASSEARGSYNSPLHF TGTGCCAGCAGTGAAGCGCGCGGCTCCTATAATTCACCCCTCCACTTT
TRBJ1-1 TRBV5-1 TRBD1 few CASSWGTGFTEAFF TGCGCCAGCAGCTGGGGGACAGGGTTCACTGAAGCTTTCTTT
TRBJ2-7 TRBV7-6 TRBD2 NA CSSTPAGGSSYEQYF TGTTCCAGCACCCCAGCGGGCGGGAGCTCCTACGAGCAGTACTTC
TRBJ2-3 TRBV4-3 TRBD1 many CASSQDVRGTDTQYF TGCGCCAGCAGCCAAGACGTCAGGGGGACAGATACGCAGTATTTT